This T cell receptor (beta chain) was recovered during a study of blood T cell repertoires in COVID-19. The assay was immunoSEQ multiplex PCR, and TCRdb's table has in-frame clones only and misses some. The sample carries roughly 180,000 clones, 65% to 85% recorded once. The material sequenced was PBMCs or T cells enriched from blood (not recorded which). The sequence derives from a woman aged 55-69 years who had recovered from COVID-19.

The CDR3: CASKFPYGGAEAFF. CDR3 nucleotide sequence: TGTGCCAGCAAATTTCCATACGGGGGGGCTGAAGCTTTCTTT. V and J are TRBV2 and TRBJ1-1, with D maybe TRBD1 (5 bases). The CDR3 spans 14 residues. Germline V gene data show CDR1 as SNHLY and CDR2 as FYNNEI. V shed 7 bases and J shed 6 bases, with 18 bases lying between them. The full variable domain, its missing parts supplied by reference TRBV2 and TRBJ1-1, is EPEVTQTPSHQVTQMGQEVILRCVPISNHLYFYWYRQILGQKVEFLVSFYNNEISEKSEIFDDQFSVERPDGSNFTLKIRSTKLEDSAMYFCASKFPYGGAEAFFGQGTRLTVV.